The rows below give T cell receptor beta chains drawn from one sample of a study of cytomegalovirus exposure and HLA in healthy donors. TCRdb's copy holds only in-frame clones and misses some; the assay was immunoSEQ multiplex PCR. The sample contains 95,000 to 150,000 clones, 82% of which appear only once. The sample comprised PBMCs. Receptors originate from a woman younger than 30 in good health and CMV-seronegative. Each CDR3 is given with its conserved first and last residue. The D gene is left open where the match is weak. Only part of the rows carry a size: once, few, many, or a class if the clone is expanded.

size: -; D: TRBD2; length: 16; V: TRBV14; J: TRBJ2-3; DNA: TGTGCCAGCAGCACCGTCCTAGCGGGAATAGGAGATACGCAGTATTTT; CDR3: CASSTVLAGIGDTQYF
size: -; D: -; length: 14; V: TRBV11-2; J: TRBJ1-3; DNA: TGTGCCAGCAGCCCTCGGACAGCCGGAAACACCATATATTTT; CDR3: CASSPRTAGNTIYF
size: -; D: -; length: 16; V: TRBV4-1; J: TRBJ1-1; DNA: TGCGCCAGCAGCCAAGATCTTGAGGGCTTGAACACTGAAGCTTTCTTT; CDR3: CASSQDLEGLNTEAFF
size: -; D: TRBD1; length: 15; V: TRBV6-6; J: TRBJ1-3; DNA: TGTGCCAGCAGTGGCAGGGGGAGCTCTGGAAACACCATATATTTT; CDR3: CASSGRGSSGNTIYF
size: few; D: TRBD1; length: 14; V: TRBV27; J: TRBJ1-2; DNA: TGTGCCAGCAGTTCGACAGGGAGGAACTATGGCTACACCTTC; CDR3: CASSSTGRNYGYTF
size: once; D: -; length: 14; V: TRBV6-5; J: TRBJ2-7; DNA: TGTGCCAGCAGGTCGGAGGATCCCTCCTACGAGCAGTACTTC; CDR3: CASRSEDPSYEQYF
size: -; D: -; length: 16; V: TRBV18; J: TRBJ1-2; DNA: TGTGCCAGCTCACCCTCCCCCCGACAGGTGTCAAATGGCTACACCTTC; CDR3: CASSPSPRQVSNGYTF
size: -; D: -; length: 15; V: TRBV5-4; J: TRBJ2-5; DNA: TGTGCCAGCAGCGCTCCCGGGGTGTACCAAGAGACCCAGTACTTC; CDR3: CASSAPGVYQETQYF
size: -; D: -; length: 15; V: TRBV5-3; J: TRBJ2-7; DNA: TGTGCCAGAAGCCAGGGGACCGCCAGCTCCTACGAGCAGTACTTC; CDR3: CARSQGTASSYEQYF
size: -; D: -; length: 14; V: TRBV6-1; J: TRBJ1-6; DNA: TGTGCCAGCAGTGACAACTCCTATAATTCACCCCTCCACTTT; CDR3: CASSDNSYNSPLHF
size: -; D: TRBD1; length: 14; V: TRBV10-3; J: TRBJ2-7; DNA: TGTGCCATCAGTGAAGAAGACAGGGGCTACGAGCAGTACTTC; CDR3: CAISEEDRGYEQYF
size: once; D: -; length: 13; V: TRBV9; J: TRBJ1-1; DNA: TGTGCCAGCGGAGCGGGAATTTGGACTGAAGCTTTCTTT; CDR3: CASGAGIWTEAFF
size: -; D: -; length: 14; V: TRBV15; J: TRBJ1-2; DNA: TGTGCCACCAGCAGAGATCGACTAAACCGTGGCTACACCTTC; CDR3: CATSRDRLNRGYTF
size: -; D: -; length: 12; V: TRBV29-1; J: TRBJ2-3; DNA: TGCAGCGCTTGGGAGAGCACAGATACGCAGTATTTT; CDR3: CSAWESTDTQYF
size: few; D: -; length: 15; V: TRBV7-9; J: TRBJ2-2; DNA: TGTGCCAGCAGCCGCGGACAGTTATACACCGGGGAGCTGTTTTTT; CDR3: CASSRGQLYTGELFF
size: few; D: TRBD1; length: 14; V: TRBV7-2; J: TRBJ2-7; DNA: TGTGCCAGCAGCCCTCCGGACAGGGGGTCCGAGCAGTACTTC; CDR3: CASSPPDRGSEQYF
size: -; D: TRBD1; length: 15; V: TRBV14; J: TRBJ1-1; DNA: TGTGCCAGCAGCCAAGATACAGGGGTGGACACTGAAGCTTTCTTT; CDR3: CASSQDTGVDTEAFF
size: -; D: -; length: 17; V: TRBV4-3; J: TRBJ1-1; DNA: TGCGCCAGCAGCCAAGACGTTTTTGTTGGGACAAGGGCTGAAGCTTTCTTT; CDR3: CASSQDVFVGTRAEAFF
size: -; D: TRBD2; length: 17; V: TRBV7-8; J: TRBJ2-3; DNA: TGTGCCAGCAGCCCCGTGACTAGCGGGGGGATCACAGATACGCAGTATTTT; CDR3: CASSPVTSGGITDTQYF
size: -; D: -; length: 14; V: TRBV6-5; J: TRBJ1-4; DNA: TGTGCCAGCAGCCGTACGCGGGGGAATGAAAAACTGTTTTTT; CDR3: CASSRTRGNEKLFF
size: -; D: -; length: 14; V: TRBV5-1; J: TRBJ2-3; DNA: TGCGCCAGTCGCGGGACGCCGATCACAGATACGCAGTATTTT; CDR3: CASRGTPITDTQYF
size: -; D: -; length: 11; V: TRBV19; J: TRBJ2-5; DNA: TGTGCCAGTAGTGTCCGGGAGACCCAGTACTTC; CDR3: CASSVRETQYF
size: few; D: TRBD2; length: 14; V: TRBV2; J: TRBJ2-3; DNA: TGTGCCAGCAGTGCTAGCGGGAAAACAGATACGCAGTATTTT; CDR3: CASSASGKTDTQYF
size: few; D: -; length: 12; V: TRBV29-1; J: TRBJ2-5; DNA: TGCAGCGTACCACAACAGGGTTTGGGCCAGTACTTC; CDR3: CSVPQQGLGQYF
size: -; D: -; length: 11; V: TRBV6-5; J: TRBJ2-2; DNA: TGTGCCAGCAGTTACCACGGGGAGCTGTTTTTT; CDR3: CASSYHGELFF
size: -; D: TRBD1; length: 13; V: TRBV6-5; J: TRBJ2-1; DNA: TGTGCCAGCAGTTCCCTACACAGGGGTGAGCAGTTCTTC; CDR3: CASSSLHRGEQFF
size: -; D: TRBD1; length: 16; V: TRBV9; J: TRBJ1-2; DNA: TGTGCCAGCAGCGGGGGAAGCACGGGGACAGTTTATGGCTACACCTTC; CDR3: CASSGGSTGTVYGYTF
size: once; D: TRBD2; length: 15; V: TRBV2; J: TRBJ2-2; DNA: TGTGCCAGCAGGAGCGGGGGACCGAACACCGGGGAGCTGTTTTTT; CDR3: CASRSGGPNTGELFF
size: -; D: -; length: 14; V: TRBV9; J: TRBJ2-7; DNA: TGTGCCAGCAGCGTAGCGCGGGGTTCGTACGAGCAGTACTTC; CDR3: CASSVARGSYEQYF
size: -; D: -; length: 15; V: TRBV7-9; J: TRBJ2-5; DNA: TGTGCCAGCAGCCAAGCGCTCAGGGTTGAGGAGACCCAGTACTTC; CDR3: CASSQALRVEETQYF
size: -; D: TRBD1; length: 15; V: TRBV2; J: TRBJ1-1; DNA: TGTGCCAGCCGCCGGTTGGGGACAGGGCCGATAGGAGCTTTCTTT; CDR3: CASRRLGTGPIGAFF
size: -; D: TRBD1; length: 15; V: TRBV7-9; J: TRBJ2-6; DNA: TGTGCCAGCGGGGACAGAACCTCTGGGGCCAACGTCCTGACTTTC; CDR3: CASGDRTSGANVLTF
size: -; D: TRBD2; length: 16; V: TRBV7-6; J: TRBJ2-7; DNA: TGTGCCAGCAGCTTAGCGTTGGGAGCGGGAGGGTACGAGCAGTACTTC; CDR3: CASSLALGAGGYEQYF
size: -; D: TRBD1; length: 14; V: TRBV5-1; J: TRBJ2-1; DNA: TGCGCCAGCAGCGAGGGACAGACCTACAATGAGCAGTTCTTC; CDR3: CASSEGQTYNEQFF
size: -; D: TRBD2; length: 17; V: TRBV15; J: TRBJ2-2; DNA: TGTGCCACCAGCAGCTCCCGACTAGCAATGAACACCGGGGAGCTGTTTTTT; CDR3: CATSSSRLAMNTGELFF
size: -; D: -; length: 17; V: TRBV4-1; J: TRBJ1-2; DNA: TGCGCCAGCAGCCAAGATACCCCGATGGCAGGGACTCGAGGCTACACCTTC; CDR3: CASSQDTPMAGTRGYTF
size: -; D: TRBD1; length: 15; V: TRBV7-6; J: TRBJ1-2; DNA: TGTGCCAGCAGCCCCACACCCGGGACAGGGGATGGCTACACCTTC; CDR3: CASSPTPGTGDGYTF
size: -; D: -; length: 13; V: TRBV18; J: TRBJ1-5; DNA: TGTGCCAGCTCCGACAGTGAAAATCAGCCCCAGCATTTT; CDR3: CASSDSENQPQHF
size: -; D: TRBD1; length: 10; V: TRBV20-1; J: TRBJ1-2; DNA: TGCAGTGTCAGGGGGGATGGCTACACCTTC; CDR3: CSVRGDGYTF
size: -; D: TRBD2; length: 19; V: TRBV10-3; J: TRBJ2-3; DNA: TGTGCCATCAGTGTAGTCGGCATAGCGGGAGAGGGGGACACAGATACGCAGTATTTT; CDR3: CAISVVGIAGEGDTDTQYF
size: few; D: TRBD1; length: 16; V: TRBV7-9; J: TRBJ1-5; DNA: TGTGCCAGCAGCTCTGGGACAGGGGAGTGGCATCAGCCCCAGCATTTT; CDR3: CASSSGTGEWHQPQHF
size: -; D: -; length: 15; V: TRBV7-2; J: TRBJ2-2; DNA: TGTGCCAGCAGCTCCCGGCGACACCCCACCGGGGAGCTGTTTTTT; CDR3: CASSSRRHPTGELFF
size: -; D: TRBD2; length: 13; V: TRBV5-1; J: TRBJ2-1; DNA: TGCGCCAGCAGCGTGTATAGCGGGTTTGAGCAGTTCTTC; CDR3: CASSVYSGFEQFF
size: -; D: TRBD1; length: 16; V: TRBV7-9; J: TRBJ2-2; DNA: TGTGCCAGCAGCACACCCGGGACAGCGAACACCGGGGAGCTGTTTTTT; CDR3: CASSTPGTANTGELFF
size: -; D: TRBD1; length: 13; V: TRBV6-1; J: TRBJ1-6; DNA: TGTGCCAGCCAGACAGGGAATAATTCACCCCTCCACTTT; CDR3: CASQTGNNSPLHF
size: -; D: -; length: 19; V: TRBV19; J: TRBJ2-5; DNA: TGTGCCAGTAGTATAATCGGTCCGAGACTAGTTTGGGGGGTAGAGACCCAGTACTTC; CDR3: CASSIIGPRLVWGVETQYF